A selection of T cell receptor beta chains follows, all from one sample in a study of tumor-infiltrating lymphocytes in localized non-small cell lung cancer. Using immunoSEQ multiplex PCR, the repertoire was profiled, and TCRdb retains in-frame clones only, with some absent. The data hold approximately 13,000 clones, with about 77% observed a single time. Sequencing was done on a sample of lung tumor tissue. These TCRs come from a human donor with non-small cell lung cancer. Both conserved end residues are part of each CDR3. A D gene is named only where the DNA matches it firmly.

V: TRBV15
D: TRBD1
CDR3: CATSRDRAGANVLTF

V: TRBV28
D: .
CDR3: CASSSRMRGVQDTQYF

V: TRBV6-6
D: .
CDR3: CASGDMNTEAFF

V: TRBV28
D: TRBD2
CDR3: CASSPWTSGRYVGTDTQYF

V: TRBV19
D: .
CDR3: CASSLREGGKNIQYF

V: TRBV19
D: .
CDR3: CASSMQGRNEQYF

V: TRBV5-4
D: .
CDR3: CASSLERVNTEAFF

V: TRBV5-1
D: TRBD2
CDR3: CASSPREGRNNEQFF

V: TRBV15
D: TRBD1
CDR3: CATSRDQTGGNQPQHF

V: TRBV5-6
D: .
CDR3: CASSTTGPRETQYF

V: TRBV9
D: .
CDR3: CASSVGGADTQYF

V: TRBV28
D: TRBD1
CDR3: CASSSLSTGVFGETQYF

V: TRBV6-5
D: .
CDR3: CASSSRTPNEKLFF

V: TRBV28
D: TRBD1
CDR3: CASSPGGANTEDFF

V: TRBV5-4
D: .
CDR3: CASRSGTDQETQYF

V: TRBV27
D: .
CDR3: CASSPWTLGPDTQYF

V: TRBV19
D: .
CDR3: CASSGGTGNEKLFF

V: TRBV5-1
D: .
CDR3: CASSLFGSETDTQYF

V: TRBV2
D: TRBD2
CDR3: CASRGRGGLKEQYF

V: TRBV6-5
D: TRBD2
CDR3: CASKGSGTKNIQYF

V: TRBV10-2
D: .
CDR3: CASSATGQETQYF

V: TRBV19
D: .
CDR3: CASQEYSNQPQHF

V: TRBV5-1
D: TRBD2
CDR3: CASSRAGGPETQYF

V: TRBV27
D: .
CDR3: CASRPKGVGSDEQYF

V: TRBV5-4
D: .
CDR3: CASSLPGGGYWTEAFF

V: TRBV5-1
D: TRBD1
CDR3: CASSVGWTGGIYEQYF

V: TRBV7-9
D: .
CDR3: CASSLELASTDTQYF

V: TRBV11-1
D: .
CDR3: CASSLTASEQYF

V: TRBV4-3
D: TRBD1
CDR3: CASSQQGQGRDTQYF

V: TRBV6-5
D: TRBD2
CDR3: CATTRGLAGEQFF

V: TRBV5-4
D: .
CDR3: CASSSDRNTGELFF

V: TRBV25-1
D: .
CDR3: CASGGNRDLLHF

V: TRBV6-6
D: TRBD1
CDR3: CASNTGVRGNQPQHF

V: TRBV15
D: TRBD2
CDR3: CATSSRAGGYNEQFF

V: TRBV5-1
D: TRBD2
CDR3: CASSLRTSGGEVHEQFF

V: TRBV5-4
D: TRBD1
CDR3: CASSLGGGQGAYGAEAFF

V: TRBV28
D: .
CDR3: CASSPPLGVGGYGYTF

V: TRBV19
D: .
CDR3: CASTYSLNQPQHF

V: TRBV28
D: TRBD1
CDR3: CASSRPGTGRITGEQYF